These 24 T cell receptor beta chains share one sample of origin, sequenced in a study of blood T cell repertoires in COVID-19. Sequencing was performed with immunoSEQ multiplex PCR; in TCRdb, only in-frame clones are kept and a portion is missing. The sample has around 100,000 clones, 92% seen once. Sequencing was carried out using peripheral blood. The receptors come from a woman aged 45-65 years with COVID-19, enrolled during active disease.

The chain couples TRBV28 to TRBJ1-1; D gene unclear. CDR1 and CDR2 from the germline V gene are MDHEN and SYDVKM. The CDR3 length is 14 residues. Trimming pared 2 bases from V and 0 bases from J, leaving 7 bases between. The DNA for the CDR3 is TGTGCCAGCAGTTTAGACGGGATGAACACTGAAGCTTTCTTT. Encoded protein: CASSLDGMNTEAFF.

This chain links TRBV7-2 with TRBJ1-1; D gene ambiguous. The germline V and J ends were trimmed by 4 bases and 10 bases, with 16 bases remaining between them. CDR3 size: 13 residues. Germline CDR1 and CDR2: SGHTA and FQGNSA. The CDR3: CASSSWEGIVAFF. CDR3 sequence (DNA): TGTGCCAGCAGCTCCTGGGAGGGAATTGTAGCTTTCTTT.

This rearrangement joins TRBV5-8 to TRBJ1-4, with 9 bases identical to TRBD1. Germline trimming cut 7 bases from V and 8 bases from J; bases unmatched to any gene: 12. The CDR3 has 15 amino acids. CDR1 and CDR2 (germline): SGHTS, YDEGEE. The CDR3 loop reads CASGRTGQGAEKLFF. For the CDR3, the DNA is TGTGCCAGCGGCAGAACGGGACAGGGAGCGGAAAAACTGTTTTTT.

The table lists this clone with a count of one. V is TRBV28 and J is TRBJ2-1; D unclear. Germline lookup yields CDR1 MDHEN and CDR2 SYDVKM. The CDR3 totals 11 residues. V lost 5 bases to trimming and J lost 7 bases, with 6 bases between them. The CDR3 sequence is CASSRSNEQFF. The CDR3 DNA follows: TGTGCCAGCAGTCGGTCAAATGAGCAGTTCTTC.

The chain links TRBV9 to TRBJ1-5; D is uncertain. Germline CDR1 is SGDLS and CDR2 is YYNGEE. With 5 bases removed from V and 8 bases from J, the gap between germline ends came to 14 bases. The CDR3 totals 13 residues. The CDR3 region has the DNA TGTGCCAGCAGTGAGGACGGGATCAAGCCCCAGCATTTT. It translates to CASSEDGIKPQHF.

The chain uses TRBV6-6 and TRBJ1-5; TRBD1 aligns across 7 bases. Germline V gene lookup returns CDR1 MNHNY and CDR2 SVGAGI (reference sequence). Trimming took 6 bases from V and 0 from J; bases not matched to a gene: 5. This CDR3 has 15 residues. The CDR3 DNA is TGTGCCAGCAGAGGGACAGACTATAGCAATCAGCCCCAGCATTTT. Protein: CASRGTDYSNQPQHF.

This chain joins TRBV11-2 and TRBJ1-1; 10 bases are shared with TRBD1. The V segment lost 4 bases and the J segment 6 bases; nucleotides outside the gene matches: 5. The CDR3 is 14 amino acids. Germline V lookup: CDR1 SGHAT, CDR2 FQNNGV. The CDR3 nucleotides read TGTGCCAGCAGCTCGGGGACAGGGGCCGCTGAAGCTTTCTTT. It encodes CASSSGTGAAEAFF. The variable domain in full, completed from reference TRBV11-2 and TRBJ1-1, reads EAGVAQSPRYKIIEKRQSVAFWCNPISGHATLYWYQQILGQGPKLLIQFQNNGVVDDSQLPKDRFSAERLKGVDSTLKIQPAKLEDSAVYLCASSSGTGAAEAFFGQGTRLTVV.

This chain connects TRBV6-4 to TRBJ1-1, with D uncertain. With 8 bases removed from V and 0 bases from J, the gap between germline ends came to 13 bases. The CDR3 runs 14 residues. CDR1 and CDR2 from the germline V gene are MRHNA and SNTAGT. In DNA form, the CDR3 reads TGTGCCAGCTCCGCGGGCACAGTGAACACTGAAGCTTTCTTT. Translating gives CASSAGTVNTEAFF.

Here the CDR3 reads CASSFRGNTEAFF. The DNA for the CDR3 is TGTGCCAGCTCTTTTAGGGGGAACACTGAAGCTTTCTTT. The J gene is TRBJ1-1, the V gene TRBV2; a possible D gene is TRBD1 (5 bases). This CDR3 has 13 residues. The germline V and J ends were trimmed by 8 bases and 1 base, with 11 bases remaining between them. Per the germline V gene, CDR1 is SNHLY and CDR2 is FYNNEI.

J is TRBJ1-5 and V is TRBV19; 8 bases are a match to TRBD1. Germline CDR1 reads LNHDA; CDR2 reads SQIVND (reference sequence). Trimming took 1 base from V and 7 from J; bases not matched to a gene: 6. This CDR3 comprises 15 residues. CDR3 region: CASSIGQGARQPQHF. DNA of the CDR3: TGTGCCAGTAGTATAGGTCAGGGGGCAAGACAGCCCCAGCATTTT.

This clone occurred a few times. The chain has TRBV30 and TRBJ2-2; possible D gene TRBD1, 7 bases. V was cut by 7 bases and J by 6 bases, with 18 bases left in between. From germline, CDR1 is GTSNPN and CDR2 SVGIG (reference sequence). This CDR3 is built from 14 residues. CDR3 region: CASRGQGGSGELFF. The CDR3 region has the DNA TGTGCCTCCCGGGGCCAGGGGGGTTCCGGGGAGCTGTTTTTT.

The V and J genes are TRBV19 and TRBJ2-4, with D perhaps TRBD1 (6 bases). CDR1 and CDR2 (germline): LNHDA, SQIVND (reference sequence). Trimming stripped 4 bases from V and 13 bases from J, with 14 bases between. There are 12 residues in the CDR3. DNA of the CDR3: TGTGCCAGTAGTACCGGACAGTACCAACAGTACTTC. Protein: CASSTGQYQQYF.

The chain has TRBV5-1 and TRBJ1-6, with TRBD1 matching 8 bases. Germline V CDR1 and CDR2: SGHRS, YFSETQ. J was trimmed by 7 bases and V by 4 bases; bases with no gene match: 4. The CDR3 has 14 residues. The CDR3 region is CASSRGQGNSPLHF. Here the CDR3 DNA reads TGCGCCAGCAGCAGAGGACAGGGAAATTCACCCCTCCACTTT.

The genes are TRBV7-6 and TRBJ1-1; a weak D match, TRBD1 (6 bases). The CDR3 is made up of 15 amino acids. V was cut by 1 base and J by 0 bases, with 9 bases left in between. The germline V gene has CDR1 SGHVS and CDR2 FNYEAQ. CDR3: CASSLGTGMNTEAFF. In DNA form, the CDR3 reads TGTGCCAGCAGCTTAGGTACAGGGATGAACACTGAAGCTTTCTTT.

The chain carries TRBV9 and TRBJ1-2, with 8 bases aligning to TRBD1. V lost 0 bases, J lost 0 bases, and 13 bases stayed unmatched. Looked up from germline, CDR1 is SGDLS and CDR2 is YYNGEE. The CDR3 runs to 19 residues. The CDR3 region is CASSVDFGQGGLTNYGYTF. CDR3 nucleotides: TGTGCCAGCAGCGTAGACTTCGGACAGGGAGGTTTAACTAACTATGGCTACACCTTC.

The gene calls are TRBV23-1 and TRBJ2-7; D unresolved. TRBV23-1 is designated an ORF whose function remains uncertain. V was shortened by 0 bases and J by 3 bases, with 6 bases between the two germline ends. The CDR3 length is 13 residues. CDR3 protein: CASSQSRSYEQYF. The DNA for the CDR3 is TGCGCCAGCAGTCAATCGAGGAGCTACGAGCAGTACTTC.

V and J are TRBV30 and TRBJ2-7; D ambiguous. The germline V gene encodes CDR1 GTSNPN and CDR2 SVGIG (reference sequence). Trimming shortened V by 1 base and J by 2 bases, and 6 bases separated the two germline ends. The CDR3 has 12 amino acids. CDR3 amino acids: CAWSAPAYEQYF. DNA for the CDR3: TGTGCCTGGAGTGCCCCCGCCTACGAGCAGTACTTC.

V usage is TRBV4-3 and J usage is TRBJ2-2; 7 nucleotides line up with TRBD2. CDR3 length: 18 amino acids. Trimming took 4 bases from V and 2 from J; bases not matched to a gene: 13. Germline-derived CDR1 and CDR2 are LGHNA and YSLEER. CDR3 loop: CASSPNTGGTLNTGELFF. CDR3 coding DNA: TGCGCCAGCAGCCCGAACACCGGGGGGACTCTAAACACCGGGGAGCTGTTTTTT.

V usage is TRBV19 and J usage is TRBJ1-5, with 8 bases fitting TRBD1. CDR1 is LNHDA, CDR2 SQIVND, per germline (reference sequence). J lost 5 bases, V lost 6 bases, and 6 bases had no gene match. The CDR3 runs to 14 residues. CDR3 sequence reads: CASRFPGGDQPQHF. For the CDR3, the DNA is TGTGCCAGTAGATTCCCAGGGGGCGATCAGCCCCAGCATTTT.

The count of this clone is one. In DNA, the CDR3 is TGTGCCAGCAGTTTTTCCAGGGGAGAGACCCAGTACTTC. Translation: CASSFSRGETQYF. The chain employs TRBV28 and TRBJ2-5; D possibly corresponds to TRBD1 (6 bases). The CDR3 spans 13 residues. CDR1 is MDHEN and CDR2 is SYDVKM in the germline V gene. Trimming shortened V by 3 bases and J by 4 bases, and 9 bases separated the two germline ends.

The chain joins TRBV12-3 or TRBV12-4 to TRBJ1-2; D is unclear. This CDR3 spans 13 amino acids. V was cut by 6 bases and J by 5 bases, with 13 bases left in between. This chain's CDR3 is CASRREWVYGYTF. CDR3 in DNA: TGTGCCAGCAGACGGGAATGGGTGTATGGCTACACCTTC.

V and J are TRBV19 and TRBJ1-5; D unresolved. Trimming took off 2 bases at V and 7 bases at J, with 12 bases between the two ends. CDR3 length: 14 amino acids. The germline CDR1 and CDR2 sequences are LNHDA and SQIVND (reference sequence). In nucleotides, the CDR3 is TGTGCCAGTAGTATAACCGGGTTCCGGCAGCCCCAGCATTTT. This encodes CASSITGFRQPQHF.

The genes are TRBV10-3 and TRBJ2-4; the D gene is possibly TRBD2 (5 bases). V dropped 3 bases and J dropped 1 base, with 10 bases sitting between them. The CDR3 contains 15 residues. Germline lookup yields CDR1 ENHRY and CDR2 SYGVKD. CDR3 sequence reads: CAISEGPGAKNIQYF. As DNA, the CDR3 is TGTGCCATCAGTGAAGGGCCGGGGGCCAAAAACATTCAGTACTTC.

The rearrangement uses TRBV19 and TRBJ2-1; 10 nucleotides line up with TRBD2. After removal of 5 bases from V and 8 bases from J, the junction contained 6 bases not matched to a gene. This CDR3 has 14 amino acids. Germline V lookup: CDR1 LNHDA, CDR2 SQIVND (reference sequence). The CDR3 bases are TGTGCCAGTAGTTCGGCTAGCGGGGGAGATGAGCAGTTCTTC. It codes for CASSSASGGDEQFF.